The 8 T cell receptor beta chains below were found in one sample sequenced in a study of blood T cell repertoires in COVID-19. The assay was immunoSEQ multiplex PCR, and TCRdb's table has in-frame clones only and misses some. The sample has 400,000 to 500,000 clones; approximately 91% are singletons. Material for sequencing was PBMCs or T cells enriched from blood (not recorded which). The receptor set was obtained from a woman aged 18-35 years who had been exposed to COVID-19.

This clone was detected only once. The V call is TRBV30, the J call TRBJ2-3; perhaps TRBD2 as D (6 bases). The V end was cut by 5 bases, the J end by 1 base, with 7 bases between. Germline V gene data show CDR1 as GTSNPN and CDR2 as SVGIG (reference sequence). The CDR3 sequence is 12 residues long. CDR3 loop: CAWERGTDTQYF. The CDR3 DNA reads TGTGCCTGGGAGCGGGGCACAGATACGCAGTATTTT.

V and J are TRBV5-1 and TRBJ2-3, with D perhaps matching TRBD2 (6 bases). CDR3 length equals 14 residues. From germline, CDR1 is SGHRS and CDR2 YFSETQ. V lost 3 bases to trimming and J lost 3 bases, with 11 bases between them. The CDR3 sequence: CASSSGVVTDTQYF. CDR3 bases: TGCGCCAGCAGCTCGGGGGTAGTAACAGATACGCAGTATTTT.

The chain combines TRBV4-3 with TRBJ1-5; 8 bases match TRBD1. V dropped 0 bases and J dropped 3; count of bases not matched to a gene: 4. This CDR3 region has 16 residues. Germline lookup yields CDR1 LGHNA and CDR2 YSLEER. This chain's CDR3 is CASSQDHRGSNQPQHF. In nucleotides, the CDR3 is TGCGCCAGCAGCCAAGACCACAGGGGGTCCAATCAGCCCCAGCATTTT.

The chain's CDR3 is CASSESLSAKNIQYF. The CDR3 bases are TGTGCCAGCAGTGAATCCCTATCAGCCAAAAACATTCAGTACTTC. The chain joins TRBV25-1 to TRBJ2-4; no reliable D call. The CDR3 contains 15 residues. CDR1 is MGHDK and CDR2 is SYGVNS in the germline V gene. V gave up 1 base and J gave up 0 bases, with 7 bases separating them.

The chain couples TRBV27 to TRBJ2-7, with TRBD2 matching 10 bases. The CDR3 sequence is 16 residues long. CDR1 MNHEY and CDR2 SMNVEV come from the germline V gene (reference sequence). Germline trimming cut 0 bases from V and 0 bases from J; bases unmatched to any gene: 2. The CDR3: CASSLSASGSSYEQYF. In DNA form, the CDR3 reads TGTGCCAGCAGTTTATCGGCTAGCGGGAGCTCCTACGAGCAGTACTTC.

This clone was seen more than once but under ten times. This sequence joins TRBV27 and TRBJ2-7; 12 bases are a match to TRBD2. The junction had 5 bases not matched to a gene; V was cut back by 3 bases and J by 5 bases. This CDR3 has 15 residues. CDR1 is MNHEY and CDR2 is SMNVEV in the germline V gene (reference sequence). The CDR3 is CASSLGWTSGNEQYF. DNA of the CDR3: TGTGCCAGCAGTTTGGGTTGGACTAGCGGGAACGAGCAGTACTTC.

This clone was recorded only once. V usage is TRBV7-8 and J usage is TRBJ2-7, with 9 bases identical to TRBD2. The V and J ends lost 5 bases and 1 base, in that order; junction bases with no gene match: 9. Germline V gene lookup returns CDR1 SGHVS and CDR2 FQNEAQ. The CDR3 loop spans 16 amino acids. The CDR3 is CASSVSGGSLSYEQYF. Written as DNA, the CDR3 is TGTGCCAGCAGCGTTAGCGGGGGCTCCCTGTCCTACGAGCAGTACTTC.

The rearrangement uses TRBV3-1 (or the pseudogene TRBV3-2) and TRBJ1-5; tentative D call: TRBD1 (5 bases). Trimming took 1 base from V and 4 from J, leaving 14 bases between them. The CDR3 loop spans 16 amino acids. Per germline, CDR1 LGHDT and CDR2 YNNKEL (reference sequence). The DNA for the CDR3 is TGTGCCAGCAGCCAAGGAATAGGGGCGTATAATCAGCCCCAGCATTTT. It specifies CASSQGIGAYNQPQHF.